Detailed here is one TCR beta chain. CDR1 and CDR2 from the germline V gene are MNHEY and SMNVEV (reference sequence). Trimming cost V 5 bases and J 1 base, with 15 bases left between them. This CDR3 contains 15 residues. TCRdb reprocessed the RT-PCR reads with MiXCR, giving one entry per CDR3 protein. The sample includes about 680,000 distinct CDR3 sequences, 13% to 15% of them seen just once. The sample was memory CD4+ T cells from blood. The clonotype was recovered from a female donor in good health, serving as a healthy control. V and J are TRBV27 and TRBJ2-7; no reliable D call. In DNA, the CDR3 is TGTGCCAGCAGTCGCGCAGGTCCTCCTTCCTACGAGCAGTACTTC. Its translation is CASSRAGPPSYEQYF.